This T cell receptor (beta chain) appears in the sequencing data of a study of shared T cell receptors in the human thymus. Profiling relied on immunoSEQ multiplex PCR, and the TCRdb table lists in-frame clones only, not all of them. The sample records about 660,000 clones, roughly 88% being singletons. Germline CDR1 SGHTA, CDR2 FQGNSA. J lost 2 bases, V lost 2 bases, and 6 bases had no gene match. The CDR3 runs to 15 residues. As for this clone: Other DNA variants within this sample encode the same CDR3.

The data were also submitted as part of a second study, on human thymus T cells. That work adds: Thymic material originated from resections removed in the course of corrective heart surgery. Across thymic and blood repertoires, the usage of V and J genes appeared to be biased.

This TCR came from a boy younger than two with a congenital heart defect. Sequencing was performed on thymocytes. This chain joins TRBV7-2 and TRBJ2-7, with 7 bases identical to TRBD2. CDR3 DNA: TGTGCCAGCAGCTTATCTTTGGCGGGGGCCTACGAGCAGTACTTC. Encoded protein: CASSLSLAGAYEQYF.